A selection of T cell receptor beta chains follows, all from one sample in a study of shared clonotypes between healthy human individuals. Produced via immunoSEQ multiplex PCR; TCRdb's table is partial and in-frame only. The sample contains a few million clones, about 90% of which appear only once. Sample: naive CD4+ T cells from PBMCs. These receptors all stem from a young man in good health. Some clones in this sample may be carry-over from other donors' samples. The conserved cysteine and the conserved F or W are not part of the CDR3 here. Each record gives: V gene, clone size, CDR3 protein. Size values are once, few and many counts, or a class for expanded clones, and some rows have none.

V gene: TRBV19; clone size: NA; CDR3 protein: ASSIYGGSIGELF
V gene: TRBV11-2; clone size: NA; CDR3 protein: ASSLWGAVVGELF
V gene: TRBV29-1; clone size: NA; CDR3 protein: SEGGGIYQPQH
V gene: TRBV19; clone size: NA; CDR3 protein: ASRTGTGNTGELF
V gene: TRBV28; clone size: NA; CDR3 protein: ASSLSGGGSNQPQH
V gene: TRBV9; clone size: NA; CDR3 protein: ASTPRGASYNEQF
V gene: TRBV28; clone size: NA; CDR3 protein: ASSSNTGIPNEKLF
V gene: TRBV29-1; clone size: NA; CDR3 protein: SVAGVLHETQY
V gene: TRBV28; clone size: NA; CDR3 protein: ASRRHSYEQY
V gene: TRBV2; clone size: once; CDR3 protein: ASRPGQGGTGELF
V gene: TRBV14; clone size: once; CDR3 protein: ASSPNRGRY
V gene: TRBV18; clone size: NA; CDR3 protein: ASSPRQLTSGSGYEQY
V gene: TRBV27; clone size: NA; CDR3 protein: ASSLEAF
V gene: TRBV6-5; clone size: once; CDR3 protein: ASSYSREIYNEQF
V gene: TRBV5-5; clone size: NA; CDR3 protein: ASTFTGGDQPQH